This T cell receptor beta chain was identified in a study of T-cell memory formation after mild COVID-19. MiXCR was run by TCRdb on the 5' RACE reads, yielding one entry per CDR3 protein. The sample yields 300,000 to 350,000 distinct CDR3 sequences, roughly 13% seen once. Deletions cut 8 bases from V and 4 bases from J, with 12 bases between. The germline gives CDR1 MNHEY, CDR2 SVGEGT. The CDR3 is made up of 13 amino acids. There are a few counts of this clonotype. Antigen: not known. General study results and limits: Clones that contracted clustered mainly in CM and EM if CD4+ and in EMRA if CD8+. Pre-infection memory contained some responding clones, which suggested that cross-reactive memory had joined.

The sequencing input was PBMCs or a T cell subset sorted from them (not recorded which). This sequence joins TRBV6-2 or TRBV6-3 and TRBJ1-5; no clear D. This TCR was sampled from a man aged 18-30 years who had mild COVID-19 (a few samples of this study predate the infection). Cell type and time point are not known. The CDR3 reads CASAPGQNQPQHF. The CDR3 region has the DNA TGTGCCAGCGCCCCCGGGCAGAATCAGCCCCAGCATTTT.